The next 30 T cell receptor beta chains were all read from a single sample in a study of neoadjuvant anti-PD-1 for oral cavity cancer. Profiled with immunoSEQ multiplex PCR; TCRdb holds only in-frame clones, not every one. The sample includes approximately 7,600 clones, over 40% seen only once; the top ten take about 11%. The material sequenced was tumor tissue, taken before nivolumab (anti-PD-1) treatment. The receptor set was obtained from a person between 40 and 79 years old with oral cavity squamous cell carcinoma.

The chain employs TRBV7-6 and TRBJ2-5; weak D call: TRBD2 (6 bases). V lost 0 bases, J lost 0 bases, and 8 bases lay in between. Germline CDR1 is SGHVS and CDR2 is FNYEAQ. This CDR3 contains 15 residues. CDR3 nucleotides: TGTGCCAGCAGCTTAGCAGGGACTTACCAAGAGACCCAGTACTTC. Residues: CASSLAGTYQETQYF.

The chain joins TRBV10-2 to TRBJ2-2, with 7 positions matching TRBD2. Germline CDR1 WSHSY, CDR2 SAAADI. This CDR3 contains 13 residues. The trim removed 3 bases at V and 5 bases at J, leaving 0 bases unmatched. For the CDR3, the DNA is TGCGCCAGCAGTGAAGCGGGAACCGGGGAGCTGTTTTTT. Its translation: CASSEAGTGELFF.

V and J are TRBV7-9 and TRBJ2-3, with D unclear. The CDR3 length is 11 residues. Germline assignment: CDR1 SEHNR and CDR2 FQNEAQ (reference sequence). Trimming pared 8 bases from V and 5 bases from J, leaving 8 bases between. The CDR3 DNA is TGTGCCAGCCACGAGTTAGATACGCAGTATTTT. Its translation: CASHELDTQYF.

The CDR3 here is CASSPGLDLDGELFF. The DNA for the CDR3 is TGTGCCAGCAGCCCTGGACTAGACCTGGACGGGGAGCTGTTTTTT. The chain recombines TRBV5-8 with TRBJ2-2; 7 nucleotides match TRBD2. Germline lookup yields CDR1 SGHTS and CDR2 YDEGEE. The CDR3 runs 15 residues. The J segment lost 7 bases and the V segment lost 4 bases, leaving 10 bases of the junction unmatched.

The chain links TRBV11-1 to TRBJ2-1; D gene ambiguous. Trimming removed 5 bases at V and 3 bases at J, with 17 bases between. This CDR3 is 16 amino acids long. The germline V gene encodes CDR1 SGHAT and CDR2 FQDESV (reference sequence). The CDR3 spells CASSPPGRGGYNEQFF. In nucleotides, the CDR3 is TGTGCCAGCAGCCCCCCTGGGCGTGGTGGCTACAATGAGCAGTTCTTC.

V is TRBV7-9 and J is TRBJ2-3, with D uncertain. V dropped 8 bases and J dropped 4 bases, with 7 bases sitting between them. The CDR3 sequence is 11 residues long. Germline lookup yields CDR1 SEHNR and CDR2 FQNEAQ (reference sequence). The chain's CDR3 is CASAPSDTQYF. The CDR3 bases are TGTGCCAGCGCCCCTTCAGATACGCAGTATTTT.

This chain links TRBV13 with TRBJ1-2, with TRBD1 matching 9 bases. With 1 base clipped from V and 1 base from J, the junction kept 7 bases outside the gene matches. The CDR3 consists of 17 residues. From germline, CDR1 is PRHDT and CDR2 FYEKMQ (reference sequence). The CDR3 sequence: CASSLVGQGLVNYGYTF. CDR3 DNA: TGTGCCAGCAGCTTAGTGGGACAGGGCTTAGTTAACTATGGCTACACCTTC.

V and J are TRBV5-4 and TRBJ2-1; D possibly corresponds to TRBD1 (5 bases). The CDR3 is 15 residues long. The germline CDR1 and CDR2 sequences are SGHNT and YYREEE (reference sequence). Trimming stripped 5 bases from V and 2 bases from J, with 14 bases between. DNA of the CDR3: TGTGCCAGCAGGTTTGATGCAGGGACCTACAATGAGCAGTTCTTC. Translation gives CASRFDAGTYNEQFF. Supplemented by reference TRBV5-4 and TRBJ2-1, the full variable domain reads ETGVTQSPTHLIKTRGQQVTLRCSSQSGHNTVSWYQQALGQGPQFIFQYYREEENGRGNFPPRFSGLQFPNYSSELNVNALELDDSALYLCASRFDAGTYNEQFFGPGTRLTVL.

The rearrangement links TRBV2 to TRBJ2-7; D is perhaps TRBD2 (6 bases). There are 15 residues in the CDR3. V was pared by 2 bases and J by 7 bases, with 18 bases between. Germline CDR1 SNHLY, CDR2 FYNNEI. CDR3 coding DNA: TGTGCCAGCAGTGAATCCGGCGGGGCGGGTGGAGAGCAGTACTTC. The encoded protein is CASSESGGAGGEQYF. Complete variable domain (other parts from reference TRBV2 and TRBJ2-7): EPEVTQTPSHQVTQMGQEVILRCVPISNHLYFYWYRQILGQKVEFLVSFYNNEISEKSEIFDDQFSVERPDGSNFTLKIRSTKLEDSAMYFCASSESGGAGGEQYFGPGTRLTVT.

This clone showed up just a few times. The rearrangement joins TRBV19 to TRBJ2-2; perhaps TRBD1 as D (5 bases). Germline V gene sequence: CDR1 LNHDA, CDR2 SQIVND (reference sequence). The CDR3 runs 16 residues. V was pared by 2 bases and J by 0 bases, with 10 bases between. The CDR3 region is CASSILGQSNTGELFF. CDR3 bases: TGTGCCAGTAGTATACTTGGACAATCGAACACCGGGGAGCTGTTTTTT. The full variable domain, with the rest looked up from reference TRBV19 and TRBJ2-2, is DGGITQSPKYLFRKEGQNVTLSCEQNLNHDAMYWYRQDPGQGLRLIYYSQIVNDFQKGDIAEGYSVSREKKESFPLTVTSAQKNPTAFYLCASSILGQSNTGELFFGEGSRLTVL.

This rearrangement joins TRBV11-2 to TRBJ2-7; 9 nucleotides agree with TRBD2. CDR1 SGHAT and CDR2 FQNNGV come from the germline V gene. The CDR3 is 19 amino acids. V lost 1 base to trimming and J lost 0 bases; unmatched junction nucleotides: 13. The CDR3 reads CASSLGTGTSSLSSYEQYF. As DNA, the CDR3 is TGTGCCAGCAGCTTAGGTACCGGGACTAGCTCTCTTAGCTCCTACGAGCAGTACTTC.

This chain connects TRBV28 to TRBJ1-2; no clear D gene. CDR3 size: 14 residues. The V gene's germline CDR1 is MDHEN and CDR2 SYDVKM. Trimming took 2 bases from V and 1 from J, leaving 8 bases between them. The CDR3, as DNA: TGTGCCAGCAGTTTAATTTTGGGTAACTATGGCTACACCTTC. Translating it yields CASSLILGNYGYTF.

The table lists this clone with a few counts. The V gene is TRBV7-2, the J gene TRBJ1-3; D remains unclear. V lost 6 bases to trimming and J lost 2 bases, with 14 bases between them. The CDR3 is 15 residues long. Germline-derived CDR1 and CDR2 are SGHTA and FQGNSA. The DNA for the CDR3 is TGTGCCAGCAGTTCCCGGCCCGGAGCTGGAAACACCATATATTTT. This codes for CASSSRPGAGNTIYF.

The chain recombines TRBV7-2 with TRBJ2-5; a possible D gene is TRBD2 (6 bases). This CDR3 region has 15 residues. Germline lookup yields CDR1 SGHTA and CDR2 FQGNSA. V gave up 4 bases and J gave up 2 bases, with 14 bases separating them. CDR3 residues: CASSSLSGGQETQYF. The CDR3 DNA sequence: TGTGCCAGCAGCTCGCTAAGTGGAGGGCAAGAGACCCAGTACTTC.

The table lists this clone with a few counts. The chain couples TRBV28 to TRBJ2-5; TRBD2 agrees at 7 bases. With 4 bases clipped from V and 4 bases from J, the junction kept 3 bases outside the gene matches. Germline V lookup: CDR1 MDHEN, CDR2 SYDVKM. The CDR3 totals 13 residues. This CDR3 reads CASSWGGLETQYF. For the CDR3, the DNA is TGTGCCAGCAGTTGGGGGGGTCTAGAGACCCAGTACTTC.

J is TRBJ2-1 and V is TRBV7-9, with TRBD2 matching 8 bases. Germline V lookup: CDR1 SEHNR, CDR2 FQNEAQ (reference sequence). The CDR3 loop spans 16 amino acids. After removal of 4 bases from V and 4 bases from J, the junction contained 9 bases not matched to a gene. The chain's CDR3 is CASSSDGTSGYNEQFF. CDR3 coding DNA: TGTGCCAGCAGCTCGGATGGAACTAGCGGTTACAATGAGCAGTTCTTC. The whole variable domain, filled in from reference TRBV7-9 and TRBJ2-1, reads DTGVSQNPRHKITKRGQNVTFRCDPISEHNRLYWYRQTLGQGPEFLTYFQNEAQLEKSRLLSDRFSAERPKGSFSTLEIQRTEQGDSAMYLCASSSDGTSGYNEQFFGPGTRLTVL.

The CDR3 protein is CASSLVGGMGKNEQYF. The DNA of the CDR3 is TGTGCCAGCAGCTTGGTTGGAGGAATGGGAAAAAACGAGCAGTACTTC. V gene TRBV5-4 combines with J gene TRBJ2-7, with D perhaps matching TRBD2 (5 bases). This CDR3 comprises 16 residues. Germline CDR1 is SGHNT and CDR2 is YYREEE (reference sequence). Trimming took off 0 bases at V and 5 bases at J, with 18 bases between the two ends.

The chain links TRBV30 to TRBJ2-7; 12 bases are a match to TRBD2. This CDR3 is built from 14 residues. With V trimmed by 7 bases and J by 9 bases, 13 bases remained unmatched. CDR1 and CDR2 (germline): GTSNPN, SVGIG (reference sequence). The CDR3 nucleotides are TGTGCCTTTTCCGGACTAGCGGGAAATATGAGGCAGTACTTC. This encodes CAFSGLAGNMRQYF.

The V gene is TRBV7-6, the J gene TRBJ1-3; 8 positions match TRBD1. Germline CDR1 is SGHVS and CDR2 is FNYEAQ. The CDR3 extends over 15 amino acids. V dropped 4 bases and J dropped 2; count of bases not matched to a gene: 4. CDR3 in DNA: TGTGCCAGCAGCTCAGGGGGCCCAGCTGGAAACACCATATATTTT. Translating it yields CASSSGGPAGNTIYF. The entire variable domain, with the rest obtained from reference TRBV7-6 and TRBJ1-3, is as follows: GAGVSQSPRYKVTKRGQDVALRCDPISGHVSLYWYRQALGQGPEFLTYFNYEAQQDKSGLPNDRFSAERPEGSISTLTIQRTEQRDSAMYRCASSSGGPAGNTIYFGEGSWLTVV.

This clone has only a few counts. The chain combines TRBV6-1 with TRBJ2-3; unclear D gene. The CDR3 length is 14 residues. V gave up 5 bases and J gave up 2 bases, with 11 bases separating them. CDR1 MNHNS and CDR2 SASEGT come from the germline V gene. CDR3 residues: CASSIGRATDTQYF. The CDR3 DNA follows: TGTGCCAGCAGTATCGGGCGAGCCACAGATACGCAGTATTTT.

The chain links TRBV28 to TRBJ1-3; D is possibly TRBD1 (5 bases). The CDR3 contains 15 residues. V lost 6 bases and J lost 4, with 16 bases in between. Germline V gene lookup returns CDR1 MDHEN and CDR2 SYDVKM. The CDR3 nucleotides are TGTGCCAGCAGCACTCCTACAGGAAGAGGAAACACCATATATTTT. Translated: CASSTPTGRGNTIYF.

This clone was observed a handful of times. The chain has TRBV6-1 and TRBJ1-1; D unclear. Between the trimmed V and J ends, which lost 7 bases and 4 bases, there was a span of 7 bases. The germline gives CDR1 MNHNS, CDR2 SASEGT. The CDR3 consists of 11 residues. The CDR3 reads CASIAFTEAFF. In nucleotides, the CDR3 is TGTGCCAGCATAGCATTCACTGAAGCTTTCTTT.

The chain has TRBV29-1 and TRBJ2-1; D unclear. CDR1 SQVTM and CDR2 ANQGSEA come from the germline V gene. The CDR3 sequence is 12 residues long. V lost 0 bases and J lost 10, with 10 bases in between. CDR3 in amino acids: CSVEDEDLEQFF. As DNA, the CDR3 is TGCAGCGTTGAAGATGAAGACCTAGAGCAGTTCTTC.

The V gene is TRBV29-1, the J gene TRBJ2-1; tentative D call: TRBD2 (7 bases). Germline lookup yields CDR1 SQVTM and CDR2 ANQGSEA. This CDR3 has 18 amino acids. V was shortened by 4 bases and J by 1 base, with 23 bases between the two germline ends. CDR3 in amino acids: CSVGGGQGTPFSYNEQFF. The CDR3 nucleotides read TGCAGCGTTGGGGGGGGGCAGGGGACCCCCTTTTCCTACAATGAGCAGTTCTTC.

The chain employs TRBV19 and TRBJ1-1; D is possibly TRBD1 (6 bases). Trimming took off 6 bases at V and 8 bases at J, with 16 bases between the two ends. CDR3 size: 13 residues. Germline CDR1 and CDR2: LNHDA and SQIVND (reference sequence). DNA for the CDR3: TGTGCCAGTAGCGAGGGGGTCGGGCGGGAAGCTTTCTTT. It specifies CASSEGVGREAFF.

This clone has just a few counts. This rearrangement joins TRBV11-3 to TRBJ2-1; D is ambiguous. This CDR3 is 15 amino acids long. The germline V and J ends were trimmed by 0 bases and 5 bases, with 11 bases remaining between them. Germline assignment: CDR1 SGHNT and CDR2 YENEEA. Written as DNA, the CDR3 is TGTGCCAGCAGCTTAGATCAAACCCTCGACAATGAGCAGTTCTTC. Translated: CASSLDQTLDNEQFF.

The table lists this clone with a few counts. DNA of the CDR3: TGTGCCAGCAGTTCGAGGAGGGGCTACACCTTC. Its protein is CASSSRRGYTF. The chain carries TRBV28 and TRBJ1-2; D is unclear. Germline CDR1 MDHEN, CDR2 SYDVKM. This CDR3 comprises 11 residues. V lost 4 bases and J 8 bases, leaving 8 bases between the germline ends.

Relative to its sample, this clone is medium-sized. The genes are TRBV5-1 and TRBJ2-1; tentatively, D is TRBD1 or TRBD2 (5 bases each). V was trimmed by 6 bases and J by 4 bases, leaving 8 bases between them. The CDR3 spans 12 residues. Germline V gene data show CDR1 as SGHRS and CDR2 as YFSETQ. CDR3 nucleotide sequence: TGCGCCAGCATAGGGGAGTACAATGAGCAGTTCTTC. It is translated as CASIGEYNEQFF.

The chain uses TRBV5-6 and TRBJ2-2; maybe TRBD2 (5 bases). This CDR3 comprises 15 residues. The V end lost 2 bases, the J end lost 2 bases, and 10 bases lay between the germline ends. CDR1 is SGHDT and CDR2 is YYEEEE in the germline V gene. CDR3 coding DNA: TGTGCCAGCAGCTTTTGGCCGGGAAACACCGGGGAGCTGTTTTTT. Residues: CASSFWPGNTGELFF.

The chain recombines TRBV29-1 with TRBJ2-3, with 8 bases identical to TRBD1. Germline CDR1 reads SQVTM; CDR2 reads ANQGSEA. CDR3 size: 16 residues. V lost 4 bases to trimming and J lost 0 bases; unmatched junction nucleotides: 9. The CDR3 spells CSVVWGQVASTDTQYF. CDR3 nucleotide sequence: TGCAGCGTTGTATGGGGACAGGTTGCTAGCACAGATACGCAGTATTTT.